Listed below are T cell receptor beta chains from one sample, sequenced in a study of identical twins. TCRdb re-derived calls from the 5' RACE reads in MiXCR, one entry per CDR3 protein. The profile covers roughly 290,000 distinct CDR3 sequences, with around 8.8% appearing a single time and 2.1% taken by the ten largest. The same sample was also studied in work on yellow fever vaccine responses in identical twins.

The material sequenced was memory (CD45RO+) T cells sorted from blood. The receptor set was obtained from a woman aged 18-30 years in good health. The CDR3 runs from the conserved cysteine through the conserved F or W. The order of the fields is J gene, V gene, clone size, D gene, CDR3 protein, CDR3 DNA. A D gene is named only where the DNA matches it firmly. Not every row has a clone size; where given, it reads once, few, many or a size class.

TRBJ1-1	TRBV18	.	.	CASSPKAENTEAFF	TGTGCCAGCTCACCAAAGGCTGAGAACACTGAAGCTTTCTTT
TRBJ2-1	TRBV18	many	TRBD2	CASSPATSINSNEQFF	TGTGCCAGCTCGCCCGCGACTAGCATAAATTCCAATGAGCAGTTCTTC
TRBJ2-4	TRBV5-5	many	.	CASSLDYFLAKNIQYF	TGTGCCAGCAGCTTGGACTACTTCTTAGCCAAAAACATTCAGTACTTC
TRBJ2-5	TRBV3-1	many	.	CASSQEVSAGQGTQYF	TGTGCCAGCAGCCAAGAAGTGTCGGCAGGACAAGGTACCCAGTACTTC
TRBJ2-7	TRBV3-1	.	.	CASSQDLGLDVYEQYF	TGTGCCAGCAGCCAAGATTTGGGGCTAGATGTCTACGAGCAGTACTTC
TRBJ1-4	TRBV4-2	many	TRBD1	CASSQDLQGWYEKLFF	TGTGCCAGCAGCCAAGACTTACAGGGGTGGTATGAAAAACTGTTTTTT
TRBJ2-7	TRBV7-2	few	.	CASSISSLGGRQGLDEQYF	TGTGCCAGCAGCATTAGCTCCTTGGGGGGGAGACAGGGGTTGGACGAGCAGTACTTC
TRBJ1-1	TRBV7-9	few	.	CASSFALRGGDTEAFF	TGTGCCAGCAGCTTCGCCCTACGGGGAGGGGACACTGAAGCTTTCTTT
TRBJ2-1	TRBV20-1	.	TRBD1	CSARDSTGGHVNEQFF	TGCAGTGCTAGAGATTCGACAGGGGGCCACGTCAATGAGCAGTTCTTC
TRBJ1-2	TRBV20-1	many	.	CSPPEGRGYGYTF	TGCAGTCCCCCAGAGGGCAGGGGCTATGGCTACACCTTC
TRBJ2-1	TRBV5-1	many	.	CASSVQGSEEQFF	TGCGCCAGCAGCGTACAGGGTTCAGAGGAGCAGTTCTTC
TRBJ2-1	TRBV28	.	.	CASGDNYNEQFF	TGTGCCAGCGGGGACAACTACAATGAGCAGTTCTTC
TRBJ1-2	TRBV20-1	.	.	CSAQNEFYGYTF	TGCAGTGCCCAGAACGAGTTCTATGGCTACACCTTC
TRBJ2-7	TRBV5-1	few	TRBD2	CASSPTLAGQSYEQYF	TGCGCCAGCAGCCCAACACTAGCGGGACAATCCTACGAGCAGTACTTC
TRBJ2-1	TRBV28	.	.	CASSTNLRGNEQFF	TGTGCCAGCAGTACGAACCTGAGAGGGAATGAGCAGTTCTTC
TRBJ2-7	TRBV10-3	.	TRBD1	CAISGGQLSSYEQYF	TGTGCCATCAGTGGGGGACAGCTTAGCTCCTACGAGCAGTACTTC
TRBJ2-1	TRBV3-1	many	.	CASSDTGAQGNEQFF	TGTGCCAGCAGCGACACCGGGGCCCAGGGGAATGAGCAGTTCTTC
TRBJ2-2	TRBV27	.	.	CASSASDRTNTGELFF	TGTGCCAGCAGTGCTAGCGACAGGACGAACACCGGGGAGCTGTTTTTT
TRBJ2-5	TRBV3-1	.	.	CASSPDMGFQETQYF	TGTGCCAGCAGCCCAGATATGGGGTTTCAAGAGACCCAGTACTTC
TRBJ2-7	TRBV6-6	many	TRBD2	CASSYSTPGLAREQYF	TGTGCCAGCAGTTACTCAACACCGGGACTAGCTCGCGAGCAGTACTTC
TRBJ1-2	TRBV5-1	.	TRBD1	CASSLDRQGGGYTF	TGCGCCAGCAGCTTAGATCGACAGGGTGGCGGCTACACCTTC
TRBJ2-5	TRBV6-5	.	.	CASSYSAGGETQYF	TGTGCCAGCAGTTACTCGGCGGGCGGAGAGACCCAGTACTTC
TRBJ2-1	TRBV29-1	many	.	CSVTRGRDEQFF	TGCAGCGTTACGAGGGGACGGGATGAGCAGTTCTTC
TRBJ2-1	TRBV12-3/TRBV12-4	few	TRBD2	CASSPRTSGRNEQFF	TGTGCCAGCAGTCCACGGACTAGCGGGAGGAATGAGCAGTTCTTC
TRBJ2-1	TRBV20-1	few	.	CSARGQGVSGSLSYNEQFF	TGCAGTGCTAGGGGACAGGGTGTTAGCGGGAGTTTATCCTACAATGAGCAGTTCTTC
TRBJ1-2	TRBV10-3	.	TRBD1	CAIKSGQADGYTF	TGTGCCATCAAGTCCGGACAGGCGGATGGCTACACCTTC
TRBJ2-5	TRBV7-2	.	.	CASSSRIAGQETQYF	TGTGCCAGCAGCTCGAGAATAGCAGGCCAAGAGACCCAGTACTTC
TRBJ1-1	TRBV19	few	.	CASSIELGAGGNTEAFF	TGTGCCAGTAGTATTGAATTGGGGGCAGGAGGGAACACTGAAGCTTTCTTT
TRBJ2-1	TRBV4-2	.	.	CASSQTPEGGDEQFF	TGTGCCAGCAGCCAAACCCCTGAAGGGGGGGATGAGCAGTTCTTC
TRBJ1-2	TRBV6-1	few	.	CASSEATANYGYTF	TGTGCCAGCAGTGAAGCTACGGCTAACTATGGCTACACCTTC
TRBJ2-5	TRBV7-9	.	TRBD1	CASSPRTGHVQETQYF	TGTGCCAGCAGCCCTCGGACAGGGCATGTCCAAGAGACCCAGTACTTC
TRBJ1-5	TRBV15	many	.	CATAVPGTRYQPQHF	TGTGCCACCGCAGTTCCGGGGACGAGATATCAGCCCCAGCATTTT
TRBJ2-1	TRBV24-1	.	TRBD2	CATSDPRLAEHNEQFF	TGTGCCACCAGTGATCCGCGACTAGCGGAACACAATGAGCAGTTCTTC